The 32 T cell receptor beta chains reported below all come from one sample, sequenced in a study of identical twins. TCRdb re-called the 5' RACE reads through MiXCR, storing one row per CDR3 protein. This table holds some 1,700,000 distinct CDR3 sequences, about 31% found once. The sequenced sample consisted of cord blood. These receptors were taken from a newborn girl in good health.

This clonotype has a handful of counts. The V gene is TRBV7-7, the J gene TRBJ2-3, with a tentative D call TRBD2 (6 bases). Germline V gene lookup returns CDR1 SSHAT and CDR2 FNYEAQ (reference sequence). The length of the CDR3 is 15 residues. V gave up 3 bases and J gave up 1 base, with 11 bases separating them. The DNA of the CDR3 is TGTGCCAGCAGCTTTCTGACGGGGGGCACAGATACGCAGTATTTT. Protein product: CASSFLTGGTDTQYF.

This clonotype has only a few counts. The chain joins TRBV10-3 to TRBJ1-6; possible D gene TRBD1, 5 bases. The V gene lost 0 bases and the J gene lost 5 bases, with 11 bases spanning the gap. Per the germline V gene, CDR1 is ENHRY and CDR2 is SYGVKD. The CDR3 has 16 residues. The CDR3 nucleotides are TGTGCCATCAGTGAGTCGATATTGGGGGATAATTCACCCCTCCACTTT. Encoded protein: CAISESILGDNSPLHF.

This clonotype was observed a few times. A read error may account for a junction end that differs from germline. The CDR3 region has the DNA TGTTCCAGCAGCTTAAGAGGAGGCTACACCTTC. Translated: CSSSLRGGYTF. The chain has TRBV7-9 and TRBJ1-2; D unresolved. The V gene's germline CDR1 is SEHNR and CDR2 FQNEAQ (reference sequence). The CDR3 extends over 11 amino acids.

This chain links TRBV4-2 with TRBJ2-4, with TRBD1 matching over 8 bases. Matching the DNA end better, TRBJ2-5 makes the J call doubtful. CDR3 length: 15 residues. The germline V gene encodes CDR1 LGHNA and CDR2 YNFKEQ. The CDR3 DNA sequence: TGTGCCAGCAGTCCCGGACAGGGAACCCAAGAGACCCAGTACTTC. It encodes CASSPGQGTQETQYF.

The chain links TRBV20-1 to TRBJ2-4; 12 nucleotides line up with TRBD2. The J call is doubtful: the DNA matches TRBJ2-5 better. Germline V gene data show CDR1 as DFQATT and CDR2 as SNEGSKA (reference sequence). The CDR3 is 14 amino acids. CDR3: CSAPLTSGSETQYF. CDR3 nucleotide sequence: TGCAGTGCTCCCCTGACTAGCGGGAGCGAGACCCAGTACTTC.

The chain carries TRBV4-1 and TRBJ2-7; TRBD2 agrees at 8 bases. The J segment lost 0 bases and the V segment lost 4 bases, leaving 5 bases of the junction unmatched. This CDR3 is 15 amino acids long. Germline CDR1 and CDR2: MGHRA and YSYEKL. The CDR3 nucleotides read TGCGCCAGCAGCCGAATACTAGCGGTCTCCTACGAGCAGTACTTC. Amino acids: CASSRILAVSYEQYF.

This clonotype turned up a few times. The gene calls are TRBV13 and TRBJ2-1; D unclear. Germline loops: CDR1 PRHDT, CDR2 FYEKMQ (reference sequence). The CDR3 is 14 amino acids. The V and J ends lost 1 base and 6 bases respectively, with 10 bases between them. This CDR3 reads CASSLVEPPNEQFF. As DNA, the CDR3 is TGTGCCAGCAGCTTAGTAGAGCCCCCCAATGAGCAGTTCTTC. The complete variable domain, with remaining parts taken from reference TRBV13 and TRBJ2-1, reads AAGVIQSPRHLIKEKRETATLKCYPIPRHDTVYWYQQGPGQDPQFLISFYEKMQSDKGSIPDRFSAQQFSDYHSELNMSSLELGDSALYFCASSLVEPPNEQFFGPGTRLTVL.

This clonotype was found a few times. The V and J genes are TRBV7-9 and TRBJ2-3; weak D call: TRBD2 (6 bases). This CDR3 has 16 amino acids. V lost 6 bases and J 3 bases, leaving 19 bases between the germline ends. Per the germline V gene, CDR1 is SEHNR and CDR2 is FQNEAQ (reference sequence). This CDR3 is CASSLGGGSKTDTQYF. In DNA form, the CDR3 reads TGTGCCAGCAGTCTGGGGGGAGGCAGCAAGACAGATACGCAGTATTTT.

CDR3 residues: CASSLGAYPSGTAAKNIQYF. The CDR3 DNA reads TGTGCCAGCAGCTTAGGAGCTTATCCTTCCGGGACGGCAGCCAAAAACATTCAGTACTTC. The chain combines TRBV7-9 with TRBJ2-4; D assignment may be TRBD1 or TRBD2 (5 bases each). V lost 1 base and J 0 bases, leaving 22 bases between the germline ends. CDR1 is SEHNR, CDR2 FQNEAQ, per germline (reference sequence). The CDR3 loop spans 20 amino acids.

This clonotype came up a few times. This chain joins TRBV13 and TRBJ2-7; D may correspond to TRBD1 or TRBD2 (6 bases each). Germline V gives CDR1 PRHDT, CDR2 FYEKMQ (reference sequence). Trimming took off 0 bases at V and 2 bases at J, with 20 bases between the two ends. The CDR3 has 18 residues. The chain's CDR3 is CASSLGRGRLAFTYEQYF. CDR3 DNA sequence: TGTGCCAGCAGCTTAGGTCGGGGGCGATTGGCCTTTACCTACGAGCAGTACTTC.

This rearrangement joins TRBV13 to TRBJ2-3; TRBD2 aligns across 7 bases. This CDR3 contains 13 residues. Trimming removed 7 bases from V and 8 bases from J; junction bases left unmatched: 9. Germline assignment: CDR1 PRHDT and CDR2 FYEKMQ (reference sequence). CDR3 DNA: TGTGCCAGCAAACTAGCGTCGGCAGGTACGCAGTATTTT. Protein sequence: CASKLASAGTQYF.

V usage is TRBV12-3 or TRBV12-4 and J usage is TRBJ1-1, with D perhaps matching TRBD1 (5 bases). CDR3 length equals 15 residues. Trimming took off 2 bases at V and 5 bases at J, with 15 bases between the two ends. CDR3 sequence reads: CASSLSYRRETEAFF. CDR3 coding DNA: TGTGCCAGCAGTTTATCGTACAGGAGGGAAACTGAAGCTTTCTTT.

This clonotype has more than one count but fewer than ten. The chain is built from TRBV12-3 or TRBV12-4 and TRBJ2-7; 8 bases line up with TRBD1. This CDR3 contains 17 residues. Unmatched junction bases numbered 9, after V lost 2 bases and J lost 0 bases. CDR3 region: CASSLIFRTGSSYEQYF. The CDR3 DNA follows: TGTGCCAGCAGTTTAATTTTTCGGACAGGGAGCTCCTACGAGCAGTACTTC.

V is TRBV20-1 and J is TRBJ1-3, with D tentatively TRBD1 (6 bases). Germline V lookup: CDR1 DFQATT, CDR2 SNEGSKA (reference sequence). V shed 5 bases and J shed 2 bases, with 10 bases lying between them. The CDR3 runs to 13 residues. DNA of the CDR3: TGCAGTGCTCCGGACAGCCCTGGAAACACCATATATTTT. Translating gives CSAPDSPGNTIYF.

This clonotype was observed many times. The chain recombines TRBV27 with TRBJ1-2, with D uncertain. Germline CDR1 and CDR2: MNHEY and SMNVEV (reference sequence). This CDR3 comprises 15 residues. Trimming removed 5 bases from V and 2 bases from J, with 15 bases in between. CDR3 in amino acids: CASSPLDGLNYGYTF. CDR3 bases: TGTGCCAGCAGTCCCCTGGACGGTCTCAACTATGGCTACACCTTC.

This clonotype was observed a handful of times. The V call is TRBV7-9, the J call TRBJ2-1; 8 positions match TRBD2. Germline V gene sequence: CDR1 SEHNR, CDR2 FQNEAQ (reference sequence). V lost 3 bases and J lost 10; bases outside the gene matches: 14. This CDR3 has 16 amino acids. CDR3 region: CASSFFGLAGTKEQFF. The CDR3 nucleotides are TGTGCCAGCAGCTTTTTCGGGCTAGCGGGTACTAAGGAGCAGTTCTTC. Looking up the rest from reference TRBV7-9 and TRBJ2-1 gives the full variable domain: DTGVSQNPRHKITKRGQNVTFRCDPISEHNRLYWYRQTLGQGPEFLTYFQNEAQLEKSRLLSDRFSAERPKGSFSTLEIQRTEQGDSAMYLCASSFFGLAGTKEQFFGPGTRLTVL.

The gene calls are TRBV6-6 and TRBJ1-1; 7 bases are a match to TRBD1. The CDR3 runs to 15 residues. With 8 bases clipped from V and 4 bases from J, the junction kept 13 bases outside the gene matches. CDR1 MNHNY and CDR2 SVGAGI come from the germline V gene (reference sequence). Written as DNA, the CDR3 is TGTGCCAGCCTAAAGGGGGCGGGTTTGGGCACTGAAGCTTTCTTT. Translated: CASLKGAGLGTEAFF.

V gene TRBV12-3 or TRBV12-4 combines with J gene TRBJ1-2, with TRBD1 matching over 8 bases. Unmatched junction bases numbered 7, after V lost 1 base and J lost 6 bases. The CDR3 totals 15 residues. In DNA form, the CDR3 reads TGTGCCAGCAGTTTAGTGGCAGGGGGCAGTAATGGCTACACCTTC. Translation gives CASSLVAGGSNGYTF.

The gene calls are TRBV2 and TRBJ2-6; D gene unclear. The length of the CDR3 is 14 residues. Germline V CDR1 and CDR2: SNHLY, FYNNEI. Trimming shortened V by 5 bases and J by 2 bases, and 7 bases separated the two germline ends. The CDR3 DNA reads TGTGCCAGCAGTCCGAACCCTGGGGCCAACGTCCTGACTTTC. Amino acids: CASSPNPGANVLTF.

Many counts were recorded for this clonotype. The V call is TRBV18, the J call TRBJ2-5; D unclear. The germline V gene has CDR1 KGHSH and CDR2 LQKENI. Trimming shortened V by 1 base and J by 5 bases, and 2 bases separated the two germline ends. The CDR3 runs 11 residues. The CDR3 is CASSPRETQYF. Here the CDR3 DNA reads TGTGCCAGCTCACCACGGGAGACCCAGTACTTC. The whole variable domain, remainder taken from reference TRBV18 and TRBJ2-5, is NAGVMQNPRHLVRRRGQEARLRCSPMKGHSHVYWYRQLPEEGLKFMVYLQKENIIDESGMPKERFSAEFPKEGPSILRIQQVVRGDSAAYFCASSPRETQYFGPGTRLLVL.

This clonotype was seen more than once but under ten times. The rearrangement uses TRBV4-1 and TRBJ2-5; D is undetermined. The CDR3 is 16 amino acids. The germline gives CDR1 MGHRA, CDR2 YSYEKL. V lost 0 bases and J 2 bases, leaving 13 bases between the germline ends. The CDR3 region is CASSQEPRPLQETQYF. CDR3 bases: TGCGCCAGCAGCCAAGAACCCAGGCCCCTACAAGAGACCCAGTACTTC.

The chain recombines TRBV11-2 with TRBJ2-5; 7 bases map to TRBD2. The J call may be mistaken, given a closer DNA end match to TRBJ2-7. Germline values: CDR1 SGHAT, CDR2 FQNNGV. This CDR3 is built from 14 residues. DNA of the CDR3: TGTGCCAGCAGCGGCGGGAGTTTATCGGGCGAGCAGTACTTC. Translating it yields CASSGGSLSGEQYF.

This clonotype was seen more than once but under ten times. This sequence joins TRBV12-3 or TRBV12-4 and TRBJ2-7; the D gene is possibly TRBD1 (5 bases). CDR3 length: 14 amino acids. V lost 5 bases, J lost 0 bases, and 11 bases lay in between. The CDR3 loop reads CASSTYRTSYEQYF. For the CDR3, the DNA is TGTGCCAGCAGTACCTACAGGACCTCCTACGAGCAGTACTTC.

This clonotype was counted at least ten times. The rearrangement links TRBV5-1 to TRBJ2-7; D is undetermined. This CDR3 has 12 residues. V was cut by 4 bases and J by 7 bases, with 12 bases left in between. Germline CDR1 and CDR2: SGHRS and YFSETQ. For the CDR3, the DNA is TGCGCCAGCAGCGAACTGGGCCTTGAGCAGTACTTC. Amino acid sequence: CASSELGLEQYF.

There are many counts of this clonotype. The chain has TRBV21-1 and TRBJ1-2; the table's D call, TRBD1, has no DNA check behind it. TRBV21-1 is designated a pseudogene. The CDR3 sequence is 12 residues long. The CDR3 sequence is CASSRGQYGYTF. The CDR3 region has the DNA TGTGCCAGCAGCAGAGGACAGTATGGCTACACCTTC.

This clonotype showed up many times. This CDR3 is CASSSHRSPKLYNEQFF. CDR3 bases: TGTGCCAGCAGTTCCCACAGGAGTCCGAAACTTTACAATGAGCAGTTCTTC. V gene TRBV27 combines with J gene TRBJ2-1, with D possibly matching TRBD1 (5 bases). CDR3 length equals 17 residues. Per germline, CDR1 MNHEY and CDR2 SMNVEV (reference sequence). V lost 4 bases and J 4 bases, leaving 20 bases between the germline ends.

This clonotype was seen a few times. This chain joins TRBV29-1 and TRBJ2-3; D not resolved. The V and J ends lost 7 bases and 4 bases respectively, with 12 bases between them. In germline, CDR1 is SQVTM, CDR2 ANQGSEA. The CDR3 is 12 residues long. CDR3 coding DNA: TGCAGCGCCCGCCGGTTTGCAGATACGCAGTATTTT. As protein: CSARRFADTQYF.

This clonotype was counted a few times. The rearrangement uses TRBV5-1 and TRBJ2-7; 10 nucleotides agree with TRBD1. The CDR3 extends over 14 amino acids. Germline CDR1 is SGHRS and CDR2 is YFSETQ. J lost 1 base, V lost 7 bases, and 5 bases had no gene match. The DNA for the CDR3 is TGCGCCAGCGCCGGGACAGGGGCTTCCTACGAGCAGTACTTC. Its translation is CASAGTGASYEQYF.

V is TRBV20-1 and J is TRBJ2-5, with D maybe TRBD1 (6 bases). The CDR3 is made up of 16 amino acids. The germline V and J ends were trimmed by 5 bases and 1 base, with 20 bases remaining between them. Germline CDR1 DFQATT, CDR2 SNEGSKA (reference sequence). In nucleotides, the CDR3 is TGCAGTGCTCTCCCATTCGAGGGACACTTCCAAGAGACCCAGTACTTC. As protein: CSALPFEGHFQETQYF.

In this sample, this clonotype turned up a few times. The rearrangement links TRBV6-2 or TRBV6-3 to TRBJ1-2; D is perhaps TRBD1 (5 bases). Trimming stripped 3 bases from V and 6 bases from J, with 14 bases between. CDR3 length equals 14 residues. The germline V gene has CDR1 MNHEY and CDR2 SVGEGT. CDR3 protein: CASSYGDSYHGYTF. The DNA for the CDR3 is TGTGCCAGCAGTTATGGAGACAGTTACCATGGCTACACCTTC.

This clonotype was counted only a few times. The chain employs TRBV4-1 and TRBJ1-6; D is perhaps TRBD1 (5 bases). Germline loops: CDR1 MGHRA, CDR2 YSYEKL. The CDR3 sequence is 15 residues long. V gave up 2 bases and J gave up 4 bases, with 9 bases separating them. DNA of the CDR3: TGCGCCAGCAGCCAATTCCAGGGATATAATTCACCCCTCCACTTT. Translated: CASSQFQGYNSPLHF.

This clonotype has more than one count but fewer than ten. The chain has TRBV7-6 and TRBJ2-7, with D possibly being TRBD1 or TRBD2 (5 bases each). Trimming stripped 4 bases from V and 1 base from J, with 14 bases between. The CDR3 contains 15 residues. Per germline, CDR1 SGHVS and CDR2 FNYEAQ. In DNA, the CDR3 is TGTGCCAGCAGCTATACCGGGACGTATTCCTACGAGCAGTACTTC. It codes for CASSYTGTYSYEQYF.